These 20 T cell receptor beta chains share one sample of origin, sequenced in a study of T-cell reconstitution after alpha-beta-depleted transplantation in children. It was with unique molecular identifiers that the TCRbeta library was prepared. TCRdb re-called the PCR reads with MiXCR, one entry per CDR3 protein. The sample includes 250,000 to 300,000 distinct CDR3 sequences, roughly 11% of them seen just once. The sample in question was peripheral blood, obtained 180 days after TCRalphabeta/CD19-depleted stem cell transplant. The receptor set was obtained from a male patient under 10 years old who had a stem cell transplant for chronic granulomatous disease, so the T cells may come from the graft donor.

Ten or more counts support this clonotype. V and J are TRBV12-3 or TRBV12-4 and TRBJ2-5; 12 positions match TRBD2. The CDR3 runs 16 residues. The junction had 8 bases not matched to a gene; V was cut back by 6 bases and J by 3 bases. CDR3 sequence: CASSFGLAGPKETQYF. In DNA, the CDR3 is TGTGCCAGCAGCTTCGGACTAGCGGGACCCAAAGAGACCCAGTACTTC.

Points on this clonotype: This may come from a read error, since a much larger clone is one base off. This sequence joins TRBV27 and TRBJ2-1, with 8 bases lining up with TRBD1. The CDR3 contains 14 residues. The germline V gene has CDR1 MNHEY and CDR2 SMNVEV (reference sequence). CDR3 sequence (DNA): TGTGCCAGCACCATGGGGAAATTACAGGGGGAGCCGTTCTTC. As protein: CASTMGKLQGEPFF.

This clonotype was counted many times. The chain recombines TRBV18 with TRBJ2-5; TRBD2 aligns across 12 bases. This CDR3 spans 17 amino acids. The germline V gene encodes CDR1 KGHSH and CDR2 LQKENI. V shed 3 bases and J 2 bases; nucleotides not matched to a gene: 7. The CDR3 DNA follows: TGTGCCAGCTCACCTTTTCGGACTAGCGGGATTCAAGAGACCCAGTACTTC. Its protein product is CASSPFRTSGIQETQYF.

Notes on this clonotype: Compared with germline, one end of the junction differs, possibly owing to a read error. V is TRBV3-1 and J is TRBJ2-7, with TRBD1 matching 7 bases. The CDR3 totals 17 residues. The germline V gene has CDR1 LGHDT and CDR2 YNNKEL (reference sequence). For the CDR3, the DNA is TGTGCCACCAGCCGAAGGGGAGTTTGGGACAGAGCCTACGAGCAGTACTTC. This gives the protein CATSRRGVWDRAYEQYF.

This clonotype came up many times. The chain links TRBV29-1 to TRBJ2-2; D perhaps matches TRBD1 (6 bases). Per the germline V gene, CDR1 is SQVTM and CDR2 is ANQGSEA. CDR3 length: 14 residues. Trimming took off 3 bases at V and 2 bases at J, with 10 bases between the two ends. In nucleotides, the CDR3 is TGCAGCGTTGACAGGGGCCCAAACACCGGGGAGCTGTTTTTT. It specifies CSVDRGPNTGELFF.

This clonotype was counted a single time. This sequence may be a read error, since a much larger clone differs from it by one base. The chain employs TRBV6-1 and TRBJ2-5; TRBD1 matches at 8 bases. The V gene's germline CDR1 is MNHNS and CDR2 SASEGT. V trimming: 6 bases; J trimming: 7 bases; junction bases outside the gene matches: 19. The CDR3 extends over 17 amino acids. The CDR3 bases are TGTGCCAGCAGCCCAGGGGTAGCGGAGGGAGACAGGGGGACCCAGTACTTC. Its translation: CASSPGVAEGDRGTQYF.

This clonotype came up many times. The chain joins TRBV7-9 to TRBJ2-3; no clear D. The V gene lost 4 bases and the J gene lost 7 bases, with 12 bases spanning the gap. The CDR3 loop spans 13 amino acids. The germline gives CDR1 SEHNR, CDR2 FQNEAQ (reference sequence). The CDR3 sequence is CASSYRDGNTQYF. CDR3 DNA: TGTGCCAGCAGCTACCGAGATGGGAATACGCAGTATTTT.

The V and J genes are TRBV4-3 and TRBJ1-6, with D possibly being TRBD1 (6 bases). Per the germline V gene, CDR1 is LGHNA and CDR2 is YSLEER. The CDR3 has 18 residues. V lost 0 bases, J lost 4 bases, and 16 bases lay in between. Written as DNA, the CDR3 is TGCGCCAGCAGCCAAGATCGGCCGACAGGATCTTATAATTCACCCCTCCACTTT. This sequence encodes CASSQDRPTGSYNSPLHF.

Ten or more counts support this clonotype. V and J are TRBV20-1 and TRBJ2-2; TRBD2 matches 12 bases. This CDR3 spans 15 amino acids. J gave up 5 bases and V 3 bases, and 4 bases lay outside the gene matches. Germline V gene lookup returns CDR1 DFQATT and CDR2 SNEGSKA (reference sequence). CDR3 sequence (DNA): TGCAGTGCTAGTACTAGCGGGGGGATAACCGGGGAGCTGTTTTTT. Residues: CSASTSGGITGELFF.

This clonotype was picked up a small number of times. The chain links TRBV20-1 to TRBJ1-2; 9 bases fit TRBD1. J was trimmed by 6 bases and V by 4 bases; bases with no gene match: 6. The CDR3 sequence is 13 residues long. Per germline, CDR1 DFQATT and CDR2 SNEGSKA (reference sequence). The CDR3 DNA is TGCAGTGCTACACCACAGGGGGCGCATGGCTACACCTTC. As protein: CSATPQGAHGYTF.

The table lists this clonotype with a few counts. In DNA, the CDR3 is TGCGCCAGCAGTCGACAGGGTGGGATTTACGAGCAGTACTTC. This codes for CASSRQGGIYEQYF. The chain links TRBV23-1 to TRBJ2-7; 7 bases line up with TRBD1. TRBV23-1 is recorded as an ORF, its role being uncertain. J gave up 4 bases and V 4 bases, and 7 bases lay outside the gene matches. This CDR3 spans 14 amino acids.

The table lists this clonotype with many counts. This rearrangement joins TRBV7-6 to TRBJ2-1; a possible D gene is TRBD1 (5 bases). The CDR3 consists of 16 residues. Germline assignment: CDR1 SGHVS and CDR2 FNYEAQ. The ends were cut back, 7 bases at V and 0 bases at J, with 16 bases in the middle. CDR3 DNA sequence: TGTGCCAGCACCCGATGGGGCAATAGCTCCTACAATGAGCAGTTCTTC. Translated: CASTRWGNSSYNEQFF.

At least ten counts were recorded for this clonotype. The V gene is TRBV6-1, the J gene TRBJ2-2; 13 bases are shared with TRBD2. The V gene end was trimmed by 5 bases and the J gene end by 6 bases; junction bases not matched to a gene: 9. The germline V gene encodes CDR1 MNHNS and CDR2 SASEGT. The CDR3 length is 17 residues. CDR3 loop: CASSRGLAGSGAGELFF. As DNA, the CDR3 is TGTGCCAGCAGTCGGGGACTAGCGGGAAGCGGGGCCGGGGAGCTGTTTTTT.

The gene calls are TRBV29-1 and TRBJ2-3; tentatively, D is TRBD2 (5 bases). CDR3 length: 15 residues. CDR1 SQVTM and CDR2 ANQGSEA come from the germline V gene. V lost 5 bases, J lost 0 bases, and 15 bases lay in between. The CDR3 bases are TGCAGCGTTTCCCGGGGAGCGACGAGCACAGATACGCAGTATTTT. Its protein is CSVSRGATSTDTQYF.

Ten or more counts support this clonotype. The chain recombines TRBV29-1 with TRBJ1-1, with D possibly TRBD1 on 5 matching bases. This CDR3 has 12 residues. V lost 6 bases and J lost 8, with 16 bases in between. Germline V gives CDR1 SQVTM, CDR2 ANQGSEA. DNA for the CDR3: TGCAGCGTCGTTGAGGGGAGATTCGAAGCTTTCTTT. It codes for CSVVEGRFEAFF.

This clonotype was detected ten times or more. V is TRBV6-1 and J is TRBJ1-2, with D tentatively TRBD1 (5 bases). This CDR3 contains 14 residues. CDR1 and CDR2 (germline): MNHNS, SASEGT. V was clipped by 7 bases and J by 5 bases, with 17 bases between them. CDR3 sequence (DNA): TGTGCCAGCACAGCCCGCGACAGTACTTATGGCTACACCTTC. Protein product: CASTARDSTYGYTF.

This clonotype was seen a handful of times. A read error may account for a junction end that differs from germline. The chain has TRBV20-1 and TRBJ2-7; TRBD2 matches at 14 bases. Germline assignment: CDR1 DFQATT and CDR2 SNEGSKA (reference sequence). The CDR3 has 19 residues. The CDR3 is CCASGGGTSGRMVLPEQYF. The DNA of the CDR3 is TGCTGTGCTAGTGGAGGGGGGACTAGCGGGAGAATGGTCCTCCCCGAGCAGTACTTC.

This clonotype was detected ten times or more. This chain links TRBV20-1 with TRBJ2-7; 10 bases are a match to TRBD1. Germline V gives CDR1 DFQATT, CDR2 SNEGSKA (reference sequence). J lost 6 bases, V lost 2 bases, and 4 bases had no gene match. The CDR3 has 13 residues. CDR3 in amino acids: CSARFRTGGEQYF. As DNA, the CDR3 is TGCAGTGCTAGATTCCGGACAGGGGGCGAGCAGTACTTC.

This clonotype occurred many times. The chain's CDR3 is CASRGTGTGGARSNQPQHF. The CDR3 region has the DNA TGTGCCAGCAGGGGGACCGGGACAGGGGGCGCGAGGAGCAATCAGCCCCAGCATTTT. J is TRBJ1-5 and V is TRBV28, with 12 bases identical to TRBD1. The junction had 13 bases not matched to a gene; V was cut back by 6 bases and J by 1 base. The CDR3 covers 19 residues. Germline CDR1 reads MDHEN; CDR2 reads SYDVKM.

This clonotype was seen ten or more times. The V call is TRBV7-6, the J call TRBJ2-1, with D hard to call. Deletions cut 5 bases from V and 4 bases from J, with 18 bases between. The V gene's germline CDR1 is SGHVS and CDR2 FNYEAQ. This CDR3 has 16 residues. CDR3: CASSPDGRLSYNEQFF. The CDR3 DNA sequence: TGTGCCAGCAGCCCCGACGGGCGCCTATCATACAATGAGCAGTTCTTC.